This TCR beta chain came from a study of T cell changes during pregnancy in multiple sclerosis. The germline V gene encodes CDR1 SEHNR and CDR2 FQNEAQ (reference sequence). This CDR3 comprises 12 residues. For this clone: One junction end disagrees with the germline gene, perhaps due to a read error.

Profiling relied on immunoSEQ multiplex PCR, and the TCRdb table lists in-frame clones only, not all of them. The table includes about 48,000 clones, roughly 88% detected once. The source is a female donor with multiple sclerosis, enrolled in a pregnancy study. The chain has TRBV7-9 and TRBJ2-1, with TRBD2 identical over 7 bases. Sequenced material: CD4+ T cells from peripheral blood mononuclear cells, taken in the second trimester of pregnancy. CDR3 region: CASSGSGTTVLF. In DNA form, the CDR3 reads TGTGCCAGCAGCGGATCCGGGACTACCGTCCTCTTC.